These T cell receptor beta chains were read from a single sample in a study of quantifying T cell responses using KT2 cells. TCRdb redid the calling of the UMI-ligation and nested PCR reads with MiXCR, one entry per CDR3 protein. The sample holds tens of thousands of distinct CDR3 sequences; 11% are singletons and the top ten take under 11%. The sample was PBMCs spiked with cells of the T cell clone KT2. These receptors were collected from a human donor. The CDR3 runs from the conserved cysteine through the conserved F or W. A D gene is named only where the DNA matches it firmly. Some rows mark clone size as missing; the rest say once, few, many or name a class of expanded clone.

d_call	v_call	clone_size	j_call	cdr3_aa	cdr3_nt
NA	TRBV20-1	NA	TRBJ2-3	CSARVRDWSDTQYF	TGCAGTGCTAGAGTACGAGATTGGTCGGATACGCAGTATTTT
TRBD2	TRBV7-2	many	TRBJ2-1	CASSLRPRTSGSYNEQFF	TGTGCCAGCAGCTTACGACCTCGGACTAGCGGGTCGTACAATGAGCAGTTCTTC
TRBD2	TRBV2	NA	TRBJ2-1	CASSENHVAGANNEQFF	TGTGCCAGCAGTGAAAATCATGTAGCGGGGGCCAACAATGAGCAGTTCTTC
TRBD2	TRBV20-1	many	TRBJ2-7	CSAHQTSGRAGEFSYEQYF	TGCAGTGCTCACCAGACTAGCGGGAGGGCCGGGGAGTTCTCCTACGAGCAGTACTTC
NA	TRBV27	NA	TRBJ2-7	CASSLERGHEQYF	TGTGCCAGCAGTTTAGAGAGAGGCCACGAGCAGTACTTC
NA	TRBV3-1	NA	TRBJ1-4	CASSQDRVNEKLFF	TGTGCCAGCAGCCAAGATCGGGTTAATGAAAAACTGTTTTTT
NA	TRBV7-6	many	TRBJ2-2	CASSFGGRNGELFF	TGTGCCAGCAGCTTTGGGGGGCGTAACGGGGAGCTGTTTTTT
NA	TRBV7-8	NA	TRBJ2-1	CASSPSGDEQFF	TGTGCCAGCAGCCCGTCGGGTGATGAGCAGTTCTTC
NA	TRBV14	NA	TRBJ1-1	CASSQADMGALWTEAFF	TGTGCCAGCAGCCAAGCAGACATGGGGGCCTTGTGGACTGAAGCTTTCTTT
TRBD2	TRBV20-1	few	TRBJ2-5	CSARSGTSLETQYF	TGCAGTGCTAGGTCCGGGACTAGCTTAGAGACCCAGTACTTC
NA	TRBV20-1	NA	TRBJ2-3	CSASIGGTDTQYF	TGCAGTGCTAGCATAGGGGGGACAGATACGCAGTATTTT
NA	TRBV10-3	NA	TRBJ2-5	CAISASQLQGDQETQYF	TGTGCCATCAGTGCGTCCCAGTTACAGGGTGACCAAGAGACCCAGTACTTC
NA	TRBV7-9	once	TRBJ1-2	CASSLVIANYGYNF	TGTGCCAGCAGCTTAGTTATAGCTAACTATGGCTACAACTTC
TRBD1	TRBV11-2	few	TRBJ1-1	CASSRQGRTRETEAFF	TGTGCCAGCAGCCGACAGGGGAGAACGCGGGAAACTGAAGCTTTCTTT
NA	TRBV20-1	NA	TRBJ2-7	CSARGWSTAGQHSYEQYF	TGCAGTGCTAGAGGTTGGTCGACGGCGGGCCAACACAGCTACGAGCAGTACTTC
NA	TRBV7-9	many	TRBJ2-7	CASSLRDSGYEQYF	TGTGCCAGCAGCTTACGTGACTCGGGCTACGAGCAGTACTTC
NA	TRBV14	few	TRBJ2-3	CASSQVVGPSTDTQYF	TGTGCCAGCAGCCAAGTCGTAGGACCAAGCACAGATACGCAGTATTTT
NA	TRBV11-3	NA	TRBJ1-1	CASSLDSRLPQGTEAFF	TGTGCCAGCAGCTTAGATTCCCGTCTCCCCCAGGGCACTGAAGCTTTCTTT